The 6 T cell receptor beta chains below all came from one sample that was sequenced in a study of PD-1 blockade in classical Hodgkin lymphoma. Generated by immunoSEQ multiplex PCR, the TCRdb table keeps only in-frame clones and is missing some. The sample records roughly 61,000 clones, 75% to 90% being singletons. Every patient had relapsed following autologous stem cell transplantation, and cohorts differed in brentuximab vedotin exposure. This sample comprised peripheral blood mononuclear cells (PBMCs), obtained at baseline. These receptors all come from a human donor with classical Hodgkin lymphoma.

The CDR3 is CATHRRHANYGYTF. The CDR3 coding sequence is TGTGCCACCCACAGGAGACACGCTAACTATGGCTACACCTTC. This chain links TRBV10-3 with TRBJ1-2, with a tentative D call TRBD1 (5 bases). Deletions cut 10 bases from V and 0 bases from J, with 15 bases between. Germline CDR1 reads ENHRY; CDR2 reads SYGVKD. CDR3 length: 14 residues.

The rearrangement joins TRBV5-6 to TRBJ2-2; the D gene is possibly TRBD1 (5 bases). Trimming left V 1 base short and J 6 bases short, with 16 bases between. This CDR3 is built from 16 residues. The germline V gene has CDR1 SGHDT and CDR2 YYEEEE. CDR3 DNA: TGTGCCAGCAGCTTGTTGCAGGGTCTCTTTTCCGGGGAGCTGTTTTTT. This sequence encodes CASSLLQGLFSGELFF.

The chain joins TRBV18 to TRBJ2-7; 8 bases agree with TRBD1. V dropped 3 bases and J dropped 5; count of bases not matched to a gene: 6. This CDR3 contains 14 residues. Germline V lookup: CDR1 KGHSH, CDR2 LQKENI. CDR3: CASSPGTGVNEQYF. The CDR3 DNA reads as TGTGCCAGCTCACCGGGGACAGGTGTAAACGAGCAGTACTTC.

V gene TRBV25-1 combines with J gene TRBJ1-2, with D possibly TRBD1 on 5 matching bases. The CDR3 is 16 amino acids. V lost 8 bases, J lost 2 bases, and 21 bases lay in between. Per the germline V gene, CDR1 is MGHDK and CDR2 is SYGVNS. The CDR3 spells CASSSPVGRENYGYTF. As DNA, the CDR3 is TGTGCCAGCTCGTCGCCTGTCGGCAGGGAAAACTATGGCTACACCTTC.

This rearrangement joins TRBV6-5 to TRBJ1-1, with TRBD1 as a possible D gene (5 bases). The CDR3 has 14 amino acids. V was pared by 7 bases and J by 0 bases, with 12 bases between. Germline values: CDR1 MNHEY, CDR2 SVGAGI. CDR3 protein: CASNRDGMNTEAFF. The CDR3 DNA reads TGTGCCAGCAATCGGGACGGAATGAACACTGAAGCTTTCTTT.

V gene TRBV13 combines with J gene TRBJ2-7; TRBD1 matches at 8 bases. J lost 0 bases, V lost 4 bases, and 11 bases had no gene match. The CDR3 runs 17 residues. Germline V gene sequence: CDR1 PRHDT, CDR2 FYEKMQ (reference sequence). CDR3 nucleotides: TGTGCCAGCAGCTCTAGAACATCCGGGACAGGCTCCTACGAGCAGTACTTC. Translation: CASSSRTSGTGSYEQYF.